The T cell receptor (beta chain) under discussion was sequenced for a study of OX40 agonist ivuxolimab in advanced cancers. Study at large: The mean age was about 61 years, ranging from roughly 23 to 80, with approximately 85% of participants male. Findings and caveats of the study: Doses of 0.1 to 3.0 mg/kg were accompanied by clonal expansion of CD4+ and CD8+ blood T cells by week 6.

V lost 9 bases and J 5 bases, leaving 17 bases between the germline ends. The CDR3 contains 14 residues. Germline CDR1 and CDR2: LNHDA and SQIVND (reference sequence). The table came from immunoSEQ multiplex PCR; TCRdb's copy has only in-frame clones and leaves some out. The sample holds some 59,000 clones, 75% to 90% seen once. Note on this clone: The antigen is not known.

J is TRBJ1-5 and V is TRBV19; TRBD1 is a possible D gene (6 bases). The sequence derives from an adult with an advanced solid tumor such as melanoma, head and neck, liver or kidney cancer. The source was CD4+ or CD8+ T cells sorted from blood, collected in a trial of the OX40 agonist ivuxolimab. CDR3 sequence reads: CASRPGHLYQPQHF. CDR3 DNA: TGTGCCAGCAGACCGGGACATCTATATCAGCCCCAGCATTTT. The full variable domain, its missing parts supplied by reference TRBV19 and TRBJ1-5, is DGGITQSPKYLFRKEGQNVTLSCEQNLNHDAMYWYRQDPGQGLRLIYYSQIVNDFQKGDIAEGYSVSREKKESFPLTVTSAQKNPTAFYLCASRPGHLYQPQHFGDGTRLSIL.